This TCR beta chain was observed in a study of blood T cell repertoires in COVID-19. About the research overall: The origin of the acute and convalescent COVID-19 samples was the United States, Italy and Spain. From T cells, B-cell-depleted T cells, or PBMCs came the material, which was cDNA or gDNA.

The CDR3 length is 19 residues. Germline V gene sequence: CDR1 SGHTS, CDR2 YDEGEE. V trimming: 5 bases; J trimming: 2 bases; junction bases outside the gene matches: 15. TCRdb's copy holds only in-frame clones and misses some; the assay was immunoSEQ multiplex PCR. The sample includes some 200,000 clones, around 80% of them seen just once. Sequencing was performed on peripheral blood. This receptor was obtained from a man aged 25-45 years with active or convalescent COVID-19. The chain carries TRBV5-8 and TRBJ2-4; TRBD2 aligns across 11 bases. The CDR3 DNA is TGTGCCAGCAGACCGACTAGCGGGGCGTCCCCCGGATCCAAAAACATTCAGTACTTC. Translating gives CASRPTSGASPGSKNIQYF. Full variable domain (missing parts from reference TRBV5-8 and TRBJ2-4): EAGVTQSPTHLIKTRGQQATLRCSPISGHTSVYWYQQALGLGLQFLLWYDEGEERNRGNFPPRFSGRQFPNYSSELNVNALELEDSALYLCASRPTSGASPGSKNIQYFGAGTRLSVL.